One and the same sample provided the 22 T cell receptor beta chains below, sequenced in a study of CD8 T cells in Susac syndrome. RNA was extracted with the RNeasy kit, and a quantity of roughly 0.5 to 1 ug was reverse transcribed using random hexamers. TCRdb used MiXCR to reprocess the immunoSEQ multiplex PCR reads, holding one entry per CDR3 protein. The sample lists 150,000 to 200,000 distinct CDR3 sequences; 85% to 95% were seen once. Input material: CD8+ T cells from PBMCs. All receptors derive from a human donor with multiple sclerosis.

The V and J genes are TRBV13 and TRBJ1-1; TRBD1 aligns across 8 bases. Trimming removed 4 bases from V and 6 bases from J; junction bases left unmatched: 10. This CDR3 contains 15 residues. Germline CDR1 PRHDT, CDR2 FYEKMQ (reference sequence). The CDR3 loop reads CASSSWTGLDPEAFF. The CDR3 DNA reads as TGTGCCAGCAGCTCATGGACAGGGCTGGATCCTGAAGCTTTCTTT.

The J gene is TRBJ2-1, the V gene TRBV15, with D tentatively TRBD2 (7 bases). Germline CDR1 LNHNV, CDR2 YYDKDF (reference sequence). Trimming pared 2 bases from V and 8 bases from J, leaving 16 bases between. The CDR3 runs 15 residues. CDR3 bases: TGTGCCACCAGCAGACAACAGGGAGGGGCGGATGAGCAGTTCTTC. Its translation is CATSRQQGGADEQFF.

The J gene is TRBJ1-1, the V gene TRBV5-1; 7 positions match TRBD1. This CDR3 region has 14 residues. The V and J ends lost 2 bases and 3 bases, in that order; junction bases with no gene match: 4. The germline V gene has CDR1 SGHRS and CDR2 YFSETQ. CDR3 amino acids: CASSFHTGDTEAFF. Written as DNA, the CDR3 is TGCGCCAGCAGCTTCCACACAGGGGACACTGAAGCTTTCTTT.

The chain couples TRBV7-9 to TRBJ2-3; D may correspond to TRBD1 or TRBD2 (5 bases each). Germline values: CDR1 SEHNR, CDR2 FQNEAQ (reference sequence). This CDR3 region has 14 residues. The V end was cut by 5 bases, the J end by 2 bases, with 11 bases between. CDR3 in amino acids: CASSPGPHTDTQYF. The CDR3, as DNA: TGTGCCAGCAGCCCGGGACCGCACACAGATACGCAGTATTTT.

This chain joins TRBV6-5 and TRBJ1-6; D is possibly TRBD1 (5 bases). V was shortened by 1 base and J by 8 bases, with 6 bases between the two germline ends. Germline assignment: CDR1 MNHEY and CDR2 SVGAGI. The CDR3 extends over 13 amino acids. CDR3 in DNA: TGTGCCAGCAGTTACTGGGGGGATTCACCCCTCCACTTT. It encodes CASSYWGDSPLHF.

The chain employs TRBV20-1 and TRBJ1-2; 7 bases agree with TRBD1. V lost 3 bases, J lost 2 bases, and 3 bases stayed unmatched. This CDR3 has 13 amino acids. Germline-derived CDR1 and CDR2 are DFQATT and SNEGSKA (reference sequence). Here the CDR3 DNA reads TGCAGTGCTAGGGAGACAGGGAACTATGGCTACACCTTC. It translates to CSARETGNYGYTF.

The chain is built from TRBV7-7 and TRBJ1-6; unclear D gene. V lost 5 bases and J 10 bases, leaving 12 bases between the germline ends. Germline CDR1 is SSHAT and CDR2 is FNYEAQ (reference sequence). The CDR3 sequence is 13 residues long. The DNA of the CDR3 is TGTGCCAGCAGCGCGGTGGATGGCTCACCCCTCCACTTT. Translating gives CASSAVDGSPLHF.

V and J are TRBV27 and TRBJ2-5, with 13 bases aligning to TRBD2. V was pared by 5 bases and J by 1 base, with 4 bases of the junction left unmatched. CDR3 length: 16 amino acids. Per the germline V gene, CDR1 is MNHEY and CDR2 is SMNVEV (reference sequence). The CDR3 is CASSPGTSGTQETQYF. CDR3 sequence (DNA): TGTGCCAGCAGTCCCGGGACTAGCGGGACCCAAGAGACCCAGTACTTC.

V usage is TRBV4-2 and J usage is TRBJ1-1; D gene ambiguous. CDR1 is LGHNA and CDR2 is YNFKEQ in the germline V gene. This CDR3 has 13 amino acids. V was cut by 1 base and J by 1 base, with 4 bases left in between. The CDR3 region is CASSQVENTEAFF. CDR3 in DNA: TGTGCCAGCAGCCAAGTTGAGAACACTGAAGCTTTCTTT.

The chain links TRBV9 to TRBJ1-2; tentative D call: TRBD1 (5 bases). V lost 3 bases, J lost 12 bases, and 15 bases lay in between. The CDR3 length is 12 residues. Germline V gene lookup returns CDR1 SGDLS and CDR2 YYNGEE. CDR3 in DNA: TGTGCCAGCAGCGGGAAGACAGCGACCCACACCTTC. Protein: CASSGKTATHTF.

The V call is TRBV4-1, the J call TRBJ2-7; 11 nucleotides line up with TRBD1. The V and J ends lost 4 bases and 5 bases, in that order; junction bases with no gene match: 7. In germline, CDR1 is MGHRA, CDR2 YSYEKL. CDR3 length: 15 residues. The CDR3 loop is CASSLRTGGPDEQYF. In nucleotides, the CDR3 is TGCGCCAGCAGCCTCCGGACAGGGGGCCCCGACGAGCAGTACTTC.

The rearrangement uses TRBV12-3 or TRBV12-4 and TRBJ2-7; 8 bases match TRBD1. The CDR3 length is 15 residues. V was pared by 6 bases and J by 2 bases, with 9 bases of the junction left unmatched. Here the CDR3 DNA reads TGTGCCAGCAGCCAGGGGGCCGGTGGGACCTACGAGCAGTACTTC. Protein: CASSQGAGGTYEQYF.

The chain is built from TRBV29-1 and TRBJ1-2; 7 bases align to TRBD1. With 5 bases clipped from V and 7 bases from J, the junction kept 4 bases outside the gene matches. Germline V gene lookup returns CDR1 SQVTM and CDR2 ANQGSEA. This CDR3 spans 11 amino acids. The CDR3 DNA reads TGCAGCGTTAAGGGGGACAGTGGCTACACCTTC. Translating gives CSVKGDSGYTF. Looking up the rest from reference TRBV29-1 and TRBJ1-2 gives the full variable domain: SAVISQKPSRDICQRGTSLTIQCQVDSQVTMMFWYRQQPGQSLTLIATANQGSEATYESGFVIDKFPISRPNLTFSTLTVSNMSPEDSSIYLCSVKGDSGYTFGSGTRLTVV.

The chain joins TRBV29-1 to TRBJ2-7; possibly TRBD1 for D (5 bases). V was pared by 1 base and J by 5 bases, with 12 bases between. The CDR3 extends over 13 amino acids. Germline lookup yields CDR1 SQVTM and CDR2 ANQGSEA. The DNA for the CDR3 is TGCAGCGTTGAAGGCAGGGTTTTAAACGAGCAGTACTTC. Encoded protein: CSVEGRVLNEQYF.

The chain is built from TRBV12-3 or TRBV12-4 and TRBJ2-1; D is possibly TRBD2 (5 bases). This CDR3 is built from 16 residues. V was trimmed by 5 bases and J by 8 bases, leaving 22 bases between them. Here the CDR3 DNA reads TGTGCCAGCAGTATCGAGGGTGTGCCGACCGACGATGAGCAGTTCTTC. It codes for CASSIEGVPTDDEQFF.

The chain carries TRBV27 and TRBJ2-2, with D tentatively TRBD1 (6 bases). The CDR3 has 14 amino acids. CDR1 is MNHEY, CDR2 SMNVEV, per germline (reference sequence). Trimming removed 1 base at V and 4 bases at J, with 7 bases between. The CDR3 loop is CASSLYRVTGELFF. The CDR3 DNA follows: TGTGCCAGCAGTTTATACAGGGTCACCGGGGAGCTGTTTTTT.

This chain connects TRBV12-3 or TRBV12-4 to TRBJ2-1, with TRBD2 matching 13 bases. The V gene end was trimmed by 6 bases and the J gene end by 8 bases; junction bases not matched to a gene: 4. CDR3 length: 14 residues. CDR3 residues: CASSRLAGGDEQFF. The CDR3 bases are TGTGCCAGCAGCAGACTAGCGGGAGGCGATGAGCAGTTCTTC.

The V and J genes are TRBV29-1 and TRBJ2-7; TRBD1 matches at 8 bases. This CDR3 has 15 amino acids. Germline V gene sequence: CDR1 SQVTM, CDR2 ANQGSEA. The V gene end was trimmed by 6 bases and the J gene end by 2 bases; junction bases not matched to a gene: 12. CDR3 nucleotides: TGCAGCGTACCGTACGGACAGGGCAAACCCTACGAGCAGTACTTC. Its translation: CSVPYGQGKPYEQYF.

The genes are TRBV28 and TRBJ2-3; TRBD2 is a possible D gene (5 bases). The CDR3 loop spans 16 amino acids. Germline V gene data show CDR1 as MDHEN and CDR2 as SYDVKM. V was shortened by 4 bases and J by 0 bases, with 14 bases between the two germline ends. The CDR3: CASSSPADTSTDTQYF. In nucleotides, the CDR3 is TGTGCCAGCAGTTCCCCAGCGGATACAAGCACAGATACGCAGTATTTT.

The CDR3 reads CASSTTLSGGLALYF. In DNA, the CDR3 is TGTGCCAGCAGCACCACCCTTAGCGGGGGGCTTGCTCTGTATTTT. V gene TRBV7-9 combines with J gene TRBJ2-3; 10 bases are a match to TRBD2. Germline assignment: CDR1 SEHNR and CDR2 FQNEAQ (reference sequence). V lost 5 bases and J lost 14; bases outside the gene matches: 16. This CDR3 is built from 15 residues.

This rearrangement joins TRBV5-1 to TRBJ2-7, with 7 bases that match TRBD1. V lost 0 bases, J lost 4 bases, and 7 bases stayed unmatched. Germline V CDR1 and CDR2: SGHRS, YFSETQ. There are 15 residues in the CDR3. CDR3 region: CASSLAEGDRYEQYF. CDR3 bases: TGCGCCAGCAGCTTGGCCGAAGGGGACAGATACGAGCAGTACTTC. Complete variable domain (other parts from reference TRBV5-1 and TRBJ2-7): KAGVTQTPRYLIKTRGQQVTLSCSPISGHRSVSWYQQTPGQGLQFLFEYFSETQRNKGNFPGRFSGRQFSNSRSEMNVSTLELGDSALYLCASSLAEGDRYEQYFGPGTRLTVT.

This clonotype was recorded once. This chain links TRBV2 with TRBJ1-5; 7 positions match TRBD1. J gave up 4 bases and V 2 bases, and 5 bases lay outside the gene matches. The CDR3 covers 15 residues. Germline lookup yields CDR1 SNHLY and CDR2 FYNNEI. In DNA, the CDR3 is TGTGCCAGCAGTGAACGGGACAGACAAAATCAGCCCCAGCATTTT. Translated, it gives CASSERDRQNQPQHF.